The 24 T cell receptor beta chains reported below all come from one sample, sequenced in a study of HIV-infected children after antiretroviral therapy interruption. RNA-based 3' RACE libraries used unique molecular identifiers. TCRdb reprocessed the 3' RACE reads with MiXCR, giving one entry per CDR3 protein. The sample contains fewer than 50,000 distinct CDR3 sequences, roughly 4% of which appear only once. Treatment meaning: PENTA 11 planned treatment interruption arm or continuous ART arm. Sequences were derived from CD45RA+ CD4+ T cells from PBMCs, pooled from several time points, sampled from a donor given antiretroviral therapy, either interrupted or continuous. Subset of the sample: naive CD4+ CD45RA+ CD45RO- T cells. The receptors shown here come from a pool of human donors with HIV.

This clonotype was observed at least ten times. This chain uses TRBV6-1 with TRBJ1-1; D remains unclear. The germline V and J ends were trimmed by 0 bases and 9 bases, with 14 bases remaining between them. Per germline, CDR1 MNHNS and CDR2 SASEGT. The CDR3 runs 14 residues. The CDR3 loop reads CASSEAGSMSKAFF. As DNA, the CDR3 is TGTGCCAGCAGTGAAGCCGGATCAATGTCCAAAGCTTTCTTT.

V usage is TRBV6-1 and J usage is TRBJ2-4; D is tentatively TRBD1 or TRBD2 (5 bases each). V lost 8 bases, J lost 6 bases, and 20 bases lay in between. This CDR3 has 15 residues. Germline V lookup: CDR1 MNHNS, CDR2 SASEGT. CDR3 amino acids: CASAERAGGGNIQYF. DNA of the CDR3: TGTGCCAGCGCCGAGAGGGCCGGTGGGGGAAACATTCAGTACTTC.

This clonotype was seen only a few times. CDR3 nucleotides: TGTGCCGCCTTTGGGCCTCTTGGCTACACCTTC. Translated: CAAFGPLGYTF. The rearrangement uses TRBV2 and TRBJ1-2; D is unresolved. CDR1 is SNHLY and CDR2 is FYNNEI in the germline V gene. The V end was cut by 11 bases, the J end by 7 bases, with 14 bases between. CDR3 length: 11 amino acids.

This clonotype was detected ten times or more. The chain combines TRBV12-3 or TRBV12-4 with TRBJ2-2; D is undetermined. This CDR3 has 14 residues. Trimming cost V 8 bases and J 2 bases, with 12 bases left between them. The CDR3, as DNA: TGTGCCAGCCTCCCGTCCCCCAACACCGGGGAGCTGTTTTTT. This sequence encodes CASLPSPNTGELFF.

V usage is TRBV29-1 and J usage is TRBJ1-5, with 10 bases fitting TRBD1. The germline V gene has CDR1 SQVTM and CDR2 ANQGSEA. The CDR3 consists of 14 residues. The V segment lost 7 bases and the J segment 2 bases; nucleotides outside the gene matches: 5. The DNA of the CDR3 is TGCAGCGCCACGACAGGGGGCGGCAATCAGCCCCAGCATTTT. Translating it yields CSATTGGGNQPQHF.

This clonotype was counted at least ten times. V is TRBV29-1 and J is TRBJ2-7; TRBD1 matches 11 bases. Germline loops: CDR1 SQVTM, CDR2 ANQGSEA. V lost 7 bases and J lost 6; bases outside the gene matches: 11. The CDR3 has 14 residues. CDR3 bases: TGCAGCGCAAGGGGGACAGGGGGACCGACCGAGCAGTACTTC. Translation gives CSARGTGGPTEQYF.

This clonotype is classed as medium-sized (0.01 to 0.1%). The genes are TRBV6-5 and TRBJ2-5, with TRBD1 as a possible D gene (6 bases). The CDR3 loop spans 15 amino acids. Deletions cut 5 bases from V and 4 bases from J, with 17 bases between. The V gene's germline CDR1 is MNHEY and CDR2 SVGAGI. The CDR3: CASSRGGRVGETQYF. In DNA form, the CDR3 reads TGTGCCAGCAGTCGTGGGGGCCGCGTGGGAGAGACCCAGTACTTC.

This chain links TRBV11-1 with TRBJ2-5; no firm D call. From germline, CDR1 is SGHAT and CDR2 FQDESV (reference sequence). The CDR3 has 15 residues. The V end was cut by 6 bases, the J end by 1 base, with 15 bases between. The CDR3 coding sequence is TGTGCCAGCAGTCGAGCTCTTGGGGTCCAAGAGACCCAGTACTTC. This codes for CASSRALGVQETQYF.

This clonotype was counted many times. V usage is TRBV5-6 and J usage is TRBJ2-1; the match to TRBD1 covers 9 bases. This CDR3 is 15 amino acids long. J gave up 4 bases and V 4 bases, and 6 bases lay outside the gene matches. CDR1 is SGHDT and CDR2 is YYEEEE in the germline V gene. The CDR3 here is CASSLRDRDYNEQFF. CDR3 DNA: TGTGCCAGCAGCCTAAGGGACAGGGATTACAATGAGCAGTTCTTC.

This clonotype has ten or more counts. The chain joins TRBV6-1 to TRBJ1-5; TRBD1 aligns across 8 bases. The germline V gene has CDR1 MNHNS and CDR2 SASEGT. V shed 8 bases, J shed 3 bases, and the junction held 3 bases outside the gene matches. CDR3 length equals 13 residues. The CDR3 DNA follows: TGTGCCAGCTCGGGACAGGCCAATCAGCCCCAGCATTTT. This sequence encodes CASSGQANQPQHF.

This clonotype was found many times. The V and J genes are TRBV18 and TRBJ2-1, with TRBD1 matching over 8 bases. With V trimmed by 3 bases and J by 6 bases, 1 base remained unmatched. Germline lookup yields CDR1 KGHSH and CDR2 LQKENI. The CDR3 has 13 residues. CDR3 DNA sequence: TGTGCCAGCTCACCTACAGGGGGCAATGAGCAGTTCTTC. Translating gives CASSPTGGNEQFF.

The table lists this clonotype with many counts. The CDR3, as DNA: TGTGCCAGCGGCCCGTCCGGGACAGGGGTGTATGGCTACACCTTC. Translated, it gives CASGPSGTGVYGYTF. The J gene is TRBJ1-2, the V gene TRBV6-5; 10 bases fit TRBD1. With V trimmed by 8 bases and J by 5 bases, 11 bases remained unmatched. The germline V gene encodes CDR1 MNHEY and CDR2 SVGAGI. The CDR3 runs 15 residues.

This clonotype was seen a handful of times. This chain joins TRBV29-1 and TRBJ1-1; 7 bases agree with TRBD1. V shed 7 bases, J shed 9 bases, and the junction held 8 bases outside the gene matches. Per germline, CDR1 SQVTM and CDR2 ANQGSEA. This CDR3 region has 11 residues. This CDR3 is CSGWTGRKAFF. CDR3 DNA: TGCAGCGGTTGGACAGGTCGGAAAGCTTTCTTT.

This clonotype has ten or more counts. The genes are TRBV28 and TRBJ2-7; no definite D call. There are 11 residues in the CDR3. Trimming removed 5 bases from V and 2 bases from J, with 4 bases in between. Germline CDR1 reads MDHEN; CDR2 reads SYDVKM. CDR3 protein: CASSTPYEQYF. CDR3 coding DNA: TGTGCCAGCAGTACGCCCTACGAGCAGTACTTC.

This chain uses TRBV7-9 with TRBJ1-6; 10 bases are shared with TRBD1. The CDR3 length is 16 residues. V shed 3 bases and J 7 bases; nucleotides not matched to a gene: 6. Germline loops: CDR1 SEHNR, CDR2 FQNEAQ (reference sequence). In DNA, the CDR3 is TGTGCCAGCAGCTTGATTCCGGGACAGGGGAATTCACCCCTCCACTTT. Translated: CASSLIPGQGNSPLHF.

This clonotype showed up just once. The J gene is TRBJ1-1, the V gene TRBV29-1, with a possible D match to TRBD1 (6 bases). The CDR3 is made up of 12 amino acids. The germline V gene has CDR1 SQVTM and CDR2 ANQGSEA. V lost 5 bases to trimming and J lost 6 bases, with 13 bases between them. Written as DNA, the CDR3 is TGCAGCGTTACAGGGCCTCGTGCTGAAGCTTTCTTT. It is translated as CSVTGPRAEAFF.

The sample holds many counts of this clonotype. The chain has TRBV6-2 or TRBV6-3 and TRBJ2-6, with no clear D. The CDR3 runs to 18 residues. The germline V gene encodes CDR1 MNHEY and CDR2 SVGEGT. V was cut by 2 bases and J by 0 bases, with 14 bases left in between. The CDR3 bases are TGTGCCAGCAGTTACCACCTCCAGAACAACTCTGGGGCCAACGTCCTGACTTTC. Its translation: CASSYHLQNNSGANVLTF.

This clonotype was observed at least ten times. The chain combines TRBV20-1 with TRBJ2-5; D is undetermined. Germline V gene sequence: CDR1 DFQATT, CDR2 SNEGSKA (reference sequence). Trimming pared 5 bases from V and 2 bases from J, leaving 6 bases between. The CDR3 contains 11 residues. In nucleotides, the CDR3 is TGCAGTGCTTTGTGGCAAGAGACCCAGTACTTC. This gives the protein CSALWQETQYF.

This clonotype was seen only a few times. The V call is TRBV3-1, the J call TRBJ2-1, with D possibly being TRBD1 or TRBD2 (5 bases each). There are 15 residues in the CDR3. V gave up 1 base and J gave up 6 bases, with 13 bases separating them. The germline CDR1 and CDR2 sequences are LGHDT and YNNKEL (reference sequence). In DNA form, the CDR3 reads TGTGCCAGCAGCCAAGGAGGGGATGGGGGCAATGAGCAGTTCTTC. Encoded protein: CASSQGGDGGNEQFF.

In its sample, this clonotype was seen many times. V is TRBV20-1 and J is TRBJ2-7; a weak D match, TRBD2 (5 bases). V lost 5 bases to trimming and J lost 3 bases, with 11 bases between them. The CDR3 sequence is 12 residues long. Germline assignment: CDR1 DFQATT and CDR2 SNEGSKA (reference sequence). CDR3 DNA sequence: TGCAGTGCTCCTGGACTCAGCTACGAGCAGTACTTC. Its translation is CSAPGLSYEQYF.

This clonotype came up many times. This rearrangement joins TRBV5-1 to TRBJ2-3, with 8 nucleotides matching TRBD2. Germline CDR1 reads SGHRS; CDR2 reads YFSETQ. V dropped 4 bases and J dropped 3; count of bases not matched to a gene: 10. The CDR3 is made up of 16 amino acids. The CDR3 DNA reads TGCGCCAGCAGCGCCGGACTAGCCGATGGGACAGATACGCAGTATTTT. The encoded protein is CASSAGLADGTDTQYF.

The gene calls are TRBV19 and TRBJ1-4; D is ambiguous. V gave up 9 bases and J gave up 7 bases, with 12 bases separating them. Germline V lookup: CDR1 LNHDA, CDR2 SQIVND (reference sequence). The CDR3 covers 12 residues. The CDR3 DNA reads TGTGCCAGGGGCCGCGATCTTGAAAAACTGTTTTTT. Its translation is CARGRDLEKLFF.

This clonotype was found many times. The J gene is TRBJ1-2, the V gene TRBV6-1; 10 bases are a match to TRBD1. Looked up from germline, CDR1 is MNHNS and CDR2 is SASEGT. The V gene end was trimmed by 8 bases and the J gene end by 4 bases; junction bases not matched to a gene: 7. This CDR3 region has 14 residues. CDR3 DNA sequence: TGTGCCAGCGGACGACAGGGGGCCTTCTATGGCTACACCTTC. Translation gives CASGRQGAFYGYTF.

The table lists this clonotype with many counts. CDR3 DNA sequence: TGTGCCAGCACCTCCGGGCCCCCCTTCGACAATGAGCAGTTCTTC. Translated: CASTSGPPFDNEQFF. The V and J genes are TRBV27 and TRBJ2-1; D is undetermined. The germline V gene encodes CDR1 MNHEY and CDR2 SMNVEV (reference sequence). The CDR3 loop spans 15 amino acids. Trimming stripped 7 bases from V and 5 bases from J, with 18 bases between.